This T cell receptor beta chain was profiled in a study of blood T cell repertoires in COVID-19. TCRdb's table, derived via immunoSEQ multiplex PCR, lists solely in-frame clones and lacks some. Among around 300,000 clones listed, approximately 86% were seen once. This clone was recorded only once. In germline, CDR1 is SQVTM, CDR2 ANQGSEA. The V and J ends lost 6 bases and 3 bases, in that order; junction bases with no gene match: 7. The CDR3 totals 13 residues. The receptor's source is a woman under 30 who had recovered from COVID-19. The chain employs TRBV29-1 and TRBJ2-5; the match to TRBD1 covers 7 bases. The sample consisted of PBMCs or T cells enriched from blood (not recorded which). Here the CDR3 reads CSVTITGEETQYF. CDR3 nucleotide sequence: TGCAGCGTCACCATTACAGGGGAAGAGACCCAGTACTTC.